This T cell receptor beta chain was sequenced during a study of vaccination and CD4 T cells after COVID-19 (dated by TCRdb to 2021 to 2024). Context from the whole study: SARS-CoV-2 positivity had been established in the convalescent patients by nasal swab PCR, and mild disease was recorded in roughly ten of these patients and severe disease in one. For a few convalescent patients, samples were collected at an early post-vaccination timepoint (day 14) as well as at a late post-vaccination timepoint (days 161 to 241). In 10 COVID-19 convalescent patients and a handful of infection-naive healthy vaccine recipients, researchers compared the spike-specific CD4+ TCR repertoire from before mRNA vaccination with the repertoire from after. Post-COVID blood samples were collected from convalescent patients a median of around 100 days after diagnosis, with a range of about 35 to 180 days. Each participant got two doses of either the Pfizer-BioNTech BNT162b2 vaccine (n=8) or the Moderna mRNA-1273 vaccine (n=2). Post-vaccine blood samples were obtained a median of around 67 days after the second vaccine dose, with a range of about 12 to 241 days. The convalescent cohort included six males and four females, with two Hispanic individuals, seven Caucasians, two Asians and one multiracial person.

Looking up the germline V gene yields CDR1 MNHNS and CDR2 SASEGT. There are 16 amino acids in the CDR3, from cysteine to phenylalanine inclusive. The CDR3 DNA has 48 bases and is translated from base 1. Germline trimming amounts to 4 bases on V and 3 bases on J, with 10 as the count of junction bases outside the gene matches. The study at large found these results: In convalescent patients, a median approximately 83% of post-vaccine SARS-CoV-2-reactive clones were detected only after vaccination, suggesting vaccine-specific priming. Nearly all vaccine-specific clones in convalescent patients (304 of 307) were mono-reactive for SARS-CoV-2 spike rather than cross-reactive with common cold coronaviruses. Although the median number of SARS-CoV-2-reactive clonotypes went up from around 20 after infection to 38 after vaccination, the increase was not significant. The number of convalescent patients in the study was relatively small, and the study did not examine early timepoints following natural infection.

The time point label of this sample denotes: late sampling 161 to 241 days after vaccination in a few convalescent patients. The positive SARS-CoV-2 PCR tests of the convalescent patients were dated from March to December 2020, before the Alpha, Beta and Delta variants emerged in the United States. Ficoll-Paque Plus gradient centrifugation was used to isolate PBMCs from whole blood, and the isolated PBMCs were then either used fresh or cryopreserved at -140C. The table lists this clonotype with a few counts. Its cognate antigen has yet to be identified. Base qualities were left out, and no much larger clone turns up one base away. The library was prepared using PCR. The instrument given in TCRdb is Illumina iSeq 100. Processing in the source paper ran as follows. Non-productive sequences were filtered out, and CDR3s that did not start with C, did not end with F or W, or were shorter than 7 amino acids were discarded. Similarity between CDR3 sequences was evaluated in R version 3.6.1 using Levenshtein distances (stringdist) and unrooted phylogenetic trees (ape). In TCRdb, the public reads were trimmed at Q25 with fastp and aligned with MiXCR, with productive beta chains retained. Here each entry gathers all rows of one CDR3 protein and keeps the most common genes and DNA. TCRdb's processing, not the study's, gives the V and J calls here. The sample table contains 30,000 to 40,000 distinct CDR3 sequences; only one count was recorded for more than 35% of them. 5% to 6.5% of the sample is in the top ten clones.

This chain is built from TRBV6-1 and TRBJ2-7, with 9 middle bases fitting TRBD1. Sequences were derived from CD4+ T cells from blood, sampled about 7 months after SARS-CoV-2 vaccination. This receptor was taken from a human donor who had recovered from COVID-19. At the DNA level, the sequence is TGTGCCAGCAGTGTAGGTCCTACAGGGGGCAGCTACGAGCAGTACTTC. Protein translation: CASSVGPTGGSYEQYF.